Following are 23 T cell receptor beta chains from one sample sequenced in a study of read filtering for tumor transcriptome and immune sequencing. The library was built from around 0.4 ug RNA with molecular barcoded adaptors for alpha/delta and beta/gamma chains. MiXCR, run by TCRdb on the reads, gives a single entry per CDR3 protein. The sample has about 37,000 distinct CDR3 sequences, roughly 12% seen once; the top ten hold about 30%. Sequencing was performed on a population of CD138-negative cells sorted from bone marrow. The source of these receptors is a donor older than 35 with multiple myeloma.

In its sample, this clonotype was seen many times. This chain uses TRBV27 with TRBJ1-2, with D unresolved. CDR1 and CDR2 from the germline V gene are MNHEY and SMNVEV (reference sequence). The CDR3 consists of 16 residues. Deletions cut 6 bases from V and 2 bases from J, with 19 bases between. The CDR3 region is CASSPALLGANYGYTF. CDR3 coding DNA: TGTGCCAGCAGCCCGGCTCTCCTGGGTGCGAACTATGGCTACACCTTC.

This clonotype was seen only a few times. V is TRBV28 and J is TRBJ1-2, with no clear D. Germline V lookup: CDR1 MDHEN, CDR2 SYDVKM. This CDR3 contains 14 residues. V dropped 6 bases and J dropped 4 bases, with 15 bases sitting between them. The CDR3 nucleotides are TGTGCCAGCAGGGAATTAGGTGAGGGCTATGGCTACACCTTC. It translates to CASRELGEGYGYTF.

CDR3 region: CASSSQGGGNTDTQYF. In DNA, the CDR3 is TGTGCCAGCAGTTCCCAGGGAGGGGGAAACACAGATACGCAGTATTTT. This chain connects TRBV12-3 or TRBV12-4 to TRBJ2-3, with a tentative D call TRBD2 (7 bases). V lost 4 bases, J lost 2 bases, and 16 bases lay in between. This CDR3 has 16 amino acids.

With regard to this clonotype: A single base separates this from a much larger clone, so it may be a read error. The chain couples TRBV25-1 to TRBJ1-4; D unclear. This CDR3 region has 13 residues. Germline assignment: CDR1 MGHDK and CDR2 SYGVNS. CDR3 nucleotides: TGTGCCAGTGCAACTATCGGCGATGAAAGACTGTTTTTT. This encodes CASATIGDERLFF.

This clonotype was recorded many times. The chain joins TRBV28 to TRBJ1-2, with D uncertain. Trimming pared 2 bases from V and 5 bases from J, leaving 9 bases between. The CDR3 covers 13 residues. Per germline, CDR1 MDHEN and CDR2 SYDVKM. The CDR3 loop reads CASSLRTSYGYTF. For the CDR3, the DNA is TGTGCCAGCAGTTTAAGAACATCGTATGGCTACACCTTC.

Turning to this clonotype: This likely stems from a read error, as it lies one base from a far larger clone. The chain links TRBV7-3 to TRBJ2-7; tentative D call: TRBD2 (5 bases). The CDR3 contains 13 residues. The germline V gene has CDR1 SGHTA and CDR2 FQGTGA. Trimming shortened V by 3 bases and J by 1 base, and 7 bases separated the two germline ends. The CDR3: CASSFPGSYEQYF. In DNA form, the CDR3 reads TGTGCCAGCAGCTTCCCGGGGTCCTACGAGCAGTACTTC.

This clonotype has ten or more counts. The chain employs TRBV12-3 or TRBV12-4 and TRBJ1-1, with D perhaps matching TRBD1 (5 bases). CDR3 length: 14 residues. Between the trimmed V and J ends, which lost 2 bases and 3 bases, there was a span of 10 bases. Written as DNA, the CDR3 is TGTGCCAGCAGTTTACCCCCGGGGGACACTGAAGCTTTCTTT. It codes for CASSLPPGDTEAFF.

This clonotype was seen many times. V is TRBV20-1 and J is TRBJ1-2; unclear D gene. The germline gives CDR1 DFQATT, CDR2 SNEGSKA (reference sequence). The CDR3 covers 15 residues. The V end lost 4 bases, the J end lost 1 base, and 16 bases lay between the germline ends. The CDR3 bases are TGCAGTGCTAAACCCCAGGCGCGGGTTAACTATGGCTACACCTTC. Translating gives CSAKPQARVNYGYTF.

This clonotype was observed many times. The rearrangement joins TRBV12-3 or TRBV12-4 to TRBJ2-3, with no clear D. The V and J ends lost 5 bases and 3 bases respectively, with 6 bases between them. The CDR3 length is 12 residues. The CDR3 here is CASSRATDTQYF. Here the CDR3 DNA reads TGTGCCAGCAGTCGGGCGACAGATACGCAGTATTTT.

A note on this clonotype: The germline gene is not matched at one end of the junction; a read error may be the cause. This sequence joins TRBV11-2 and TRBJ2-1; TRBD1 or TRBD2 may be the D gene (5 bases each). The CDR3 contains 12 residues. In germline, CDR1 is SGHAT, CDR2 FQNNGV. DNA for the CDR3: TGCGCCAGCAGTCAAGAAGGGACCGAGTCGTTCTTC. It yields the protein CASSQEGTESFF.

In this sample, this clonotype turned up many times. The rearrangement joins TRBV7-9 to TRBJ2-1, with D possibly being TRBD1 (5 bases). From germline, CDR1 is SEHNR and CDR2 FQNEAQ (reference sequence). The CDR3 is 13 residues long. Trimming left V 9 bases short and J 1 base short, with 10 bases between. The CDR3 nucleotides read TGTGCCAGTGTAGGGGATTCCTACAATGAGCAGTTCTTC. Protein product: CASVGDSYNEQFF.

Many counts were recorded for this clonotype. The chain employs TRBV12-3 or TRBV12-4 and TRBJ2-3; TRBD1 matches at 9 bases. Trimming removed 5 bases from V and 4 bases from J; junction bases left unmatched: 4. The length of the CDR3 is 14 residues. This CDR3 reads CASSPRTGADTQYF. The CDR3, as DNA: TGTGCCAGCAGTCCTAGGACAGGGGCAGATACGCAGTATTTT.

This clonotype was recorded at least ten times. This chain uses TRBV5-1 with TRBJ2-7, with 7 bases matching TRBD1. Trimming removed 4 bases from V and 2 bases from J; junction bases left unmatched: 6. The CDR3 is made up of 14 amino acids. Per the germline V gene, CDR1 is SGHRS and CDR2 is YFSETQ. The CDR3 bases are TGCGCCAGCAGCCTCCGAGACAGGGCCTACGAGCAGTACTTC. It yields the protein CASSLRDRAYEQYF.

This clonotype was seen many times. The chain employs TRBV6-2 or TRBV6-3 and TRBJ2-1; D gene unclear. V lost 0 bases to trimming and J lost 0 bases, with 9 bases between them. This CDR3 spans 16 amino acids. Per germline, CDR1 MNHEY and CDR2 SVGEGT. As DNA, the CDR3 is TGTGCCAGCAGTTACTCGTTTGAGCTCTCCTACAATGAGCAGTTCTTC. This gives the protein CASSYSFELSYNEQFF.

This clonotype was found many times. The chain carries TRBV20-1 and TRBJ2-3; TRBD1 might be the D (6 bases). This CDR3 is built from 13 residues. Trimming cost V 7 bases and J 0 bases, with 11 bases left between them. Germline loops: CDR1 DFQATT, CDR2 SNEGSKA (reference sequence). The CDR3 region has the DNA TGCAGTGTGACAGGTCCTAGCACAGATACGCAGTATTTT. Its protein is CSVTGPSTDTQYF.

This clonotype was observed at least ten times. This chain connects TRBV20-1 to TRBJ2-7; D is possibly TRBD2 (5 bases). Germline CDR1 DFQATT, CDR2 SNEGSKA (reference sequence). V was clipped by 3 bases and J by 7 bases, with 16 bases between them. CDR3 size: 13 residues. The chain's CDR3 is CSASSAAREEQYF. CDR3 coding DNA: TGCAGTGCTAGCTCTGCGGCGAGGGAGGAGCAGTACTTC.

This clonotype occurred many times. The V gene is TRBV20-1, the J gene TRBJ2-3, with 10 bases aligning to TRBD1. This CDR3 has 19 amino acids. Germline V gene sequence: CDR1 DFQATT, CDR2 SNEGSKA (reference sequence). The ends lost 0 bases at V and 4 bases at J; junction bases unmatched: 16. The CDR3 here is CSARDPPIDRGRGPDTQYF. Written as DNA, the CDR3 is TGCAGTGCTAGAGATCCTCCTATTGACAGGGGGCGAGGGCCAGATACGCAGTATTTT.

This clonotype was observed many times. This chain uses TRBV20-1 with TRBJ2-5, with TRBD2 as a possible D gene (5 bases). V was pared by 1 base and J by 2 bases, with 11 bases between. Germline-derived CDR1 and CDR2 are DFQATT and SNEGSKA (reference sequence). The CDR3 is 14 residues long. In DNA, the CDR3 is TGCAGTGCTAGAGGACACACTAGACAAGAGACCCAGTACTTC. This translates into CSARGHTRQETQYF.

This clonotype was recorded many times. The chain links TRBV5-1 to TRBJ1-1; 8 nucleotides align to TRBD1. Losses at the gene ends were 4 bases for V and 3 bases for J; bases not matched to a gene: 8. The CDR3 length is 15 residues. The V gene's germline CDR1 is SGHRS and CDR2 YFSETQ. The DNA for the CDR3 is TGCGCCAGCAGCCTCACAGGGGGGGGATACACTGAAGCTTTCTTT. Protein product: CASSLTGGGYTEAFF.

This clonotype was counted at least ten times. V usage is TRBV6-5 and J usage is TRBJ1-1; TRBD1 might be the D (6 bases). V was cut by 8 bases and J by 6 bases, with 13 bases left in between. The CDR3 covers 12 residues. Germline lookup yields CDR1 MNHEY and CDR2 SVGAGI. CDR3 nucleotides: TGTGCCAGCTCCGGGGGGGGGCCTGAAGCTTTCTTT. Translated, it gives CASSGGGPEAFF.

This clonotype was counted at least ten times. The chain uses TRBV28 and TRBJ2-5; D is perhaps TRBD2 (6 bases). The CDR3 length is 14 residues. CDR1 and CDR2 (germline): MDHEN, SYDVKM. V was clipped by 5 bases and J by 3 bases, with 13 bases between them. The chain's CDR3 is CASSPLGGEETQYF. The CDR3 region has the DNA TGTGCCAGCAGTCCCCTCGGCGGGGAAGAGACCCAGTACTTC.

This clonotype was observed many times. The chain uses TRBV4-1 and TRBJ2-1, with a weak D call TRBD2 (5 bases). The CDR3 is 16 residues long. The V gene lost 2 bases and the J gene lost 0 bases, with 11 bases spanning the gap. Germline-derived CDR1 and CDR2 are MGHRA and YSYEKL. The CDR3 region is CASSQNSVYSYNEQFF. CDR3 in DNA: TGCGCCAGCAGCCAAAATAGCGTATACTCCTACAATGAGCAGTTCTTC.

This clonotype was observed many times. The V call is TRBV6-2 or TRBV6-3, the J call TRBJ2-5; 9 bases align to TRBD2. This CDR3 is built from 16 residues. V shed 5 bases and J 5 bases; nucleotides not matched to a gene: 12. Germline CDR1 is MNHEY and CDR2 is SVGEGT. The CDR3 spells CASSPLAGDGRETQYF. Here the CDR3 DNA reads TGTGCCAGCAGTCCCTTAGCGGGGGACGGGCGGGAGACCCAGTACTTC.